The 16 T cell receptor beta chains below come from one sample, sequenced in a study of blood T cell repertoires in COVID-19. The table came from immunoSEQ multiplex PCR; TCRdb's copy has only in-frame clones and leaves some out. The top ten clones hold about 2.1% of a sample with 250,000 or so clones, 90% of them seen once. The sample taken for sequencing was peripheral blood. Receptors were obtained from a woman aged 55 to 70 with COVID-19, enrolled during active disease.

The chain is built from TRBV5-4 and TRBJ2-7; 9 bases line up with TRBD2. This CDR3 is 15 amino acids long. CDR1 and CDR2 (germline): SGHNT, YYREEE (reference sequence). The J segment lost 1 base and the V segment lost 4 bases, leaving 6 bases of the junction unmatched. The CDR3 coding sequence is TGTGCCAGCAGCCCCAAGAGCGGGGGGTCCTACGAGCAGTACTTC. It codes for CASSPKSGGSYEQYF.

The chain joins TRBV9 to TRBJ2-2; no reliable D call. The CDR3 has 15 residues. Germline CDR1 is SGDLS and CDR2 is YYNGEE. V lost 0 bases and J 0 bases, leaving 6 bases between the germline ends. CDR3 in DNA: TGTGCCAGCAGCGTAGGGGCAGCGAACACCGGGGAGCTGTTTTTT. This codes for CASSVGAANTGELFF.

The rearrangement links TRBV2 to TRBJ1-4; 8 nucleotides match TRBD1. The germline V gene has CDR1 SNHLY and CDR2 FYNNEI. This CDR3 is built from 15 residues. The V gene end was trimmed by 6 bases and the J gene end by 5 bases; junction bases not matched to a gene: 8. The CDR3 DNA reads as TGTGCCAGCAGAGGGACAGGATTCGCAAATGAAAAACTGTTTTTT. It translates to CASRGTGFANEKLFF.

The chain has TRBV19 and TRBJ2-7, with TRBD2 as a possible D gene (6 bases). CDR3 size: 13 residues. Germline V gene sequence: CDR1 LNHDA, CDR2 SQIVND (reference sequence). V gave up 8 bases and J gave up 2 bases, with 13 bases separating them. CDR3 sequence reads: CASSPRLAYEQYF. The DNA of the CDR3 is TGTGCCAGTTCTCCTAGACTAGCCTACGAGCAGTACTTC. Filled out from reference TRBV19 and TRBJ2-7, the complete variable domain reads DGGITQSPKYLFRKEGQNVTLSCEQNLNHDAMYWYRQDPGQGLRLIYYSQIVNDFQKGDIAEGYSVSREKKESFPLTVTSAQKNPTAFYLCASSPRLAYEQYFGPGTRLTVT.

This clone has just one count. The chain recombines TRBV29-1 with TRBJ1-1, with D perhaps TRBD1 (6 bases). The CDR3 covers 12 residues. Trimming took 6 bases from V and 4 from J, leaving 12 bases between them. Germline loops: CDR1 SQVTM, CDR2 ANQGSEA. CDR3 amino acids: CSVGQSSTEAFF. DNA of the CDR3: TGCAGCGTCGGACAGTCCTCCACTGAAGCTTTCTTT.

This chain uses TRBV7-2 with TRBJ1-1; a possible D gene is TRBD1 (6 bases). The ends were cut back, 0 bases at V and 8 bases at J, with 13 bases in the middle. CDR1 is SGHTA, CDR2 FQGNSA, per germline. CDR3 length: 14 amino acids. CDR3 bases: TGTGCCAGCAGCTTAGCGCGGAGACAGGAGGAAGCTTTCTTT. Translated: CASSLARRQEEAFF. The full variable domain, rest sourced from reference TRBV7-2 and TRBJ1-1, is GAGVSQSPSNKVTEKGKDVELRCDPISGHTALYWYRQSLGQGLEFLIYFQGNSAPDKSGLPSDRFSAERTGGSVSTLTIQRTQQEDSAVYLCASSLARRQEEAFFGQGTRLTVV.

The V gene is TRBV3-1 (or the pseudogene TRBV3-2), the J gene TRBJ2-7, with D tentatively TRBD1 (6 bases). Between the trimmed V and J ends, which lost 4 bases and 3 bases, there was a span of 13 bases. CDR1 and CDR2 (germline): LGHDT, YNNKEL (reference sequence). This CDR3 is built from 14 residues. This CDR3 reads CASSLQGVGYEQYF. In nucleotides, the CDR3 is TGTGCCAGCAGCCTACAGGGAGTGGGCTACGAGCAGTACTTC.

The V call is TRBV5-1, the J call TRBJ2-5; 7 bases are a match to TRBD1. Trimming removed 5 bases from V and 2 bases from J; junction bases left unmatched: 6. The CDR3 has 14 amino acids. Germline values: CDR1 SGHRS, CDR2 YFSETQ. The CDR3 coding sequence is TGCGCCAGCAGGACCGACAGGGCTCAAGAGACCCAGTACTTC. Its translation is CASRTDRAQETQYF.

This clone was observed once. V gene TRBV7-9 combines with J gene TRBJ1-1; no clear D gene. This CDR3 contains 14 residues. Per germline, CDR1 SEHNR and CDR2 FQNEAQ (reference sequence). Trimming took 1 base from V and 0 from J, leaving 6 bases between them. CDR3 sequence reads: CASSLVAVNTEAFF. DNA of the CDR3: TGTGCCAGCAGCTTAGTGGCCGTGAACACTGAAGCTTTCTTT.

Only one count was recorded for this clone. The CDR3 region is CASAETGSSGNTIYF. DNA of the CDR3: TGTGCCAGTGCCGAGACAGGCAGCTCTGGAAACACCATATATTTT. V usage is TRBV19 and J usage is TRBJ1-3; weak D call: TRBD1 (6 bases). The CDR3 length is 15 residues. Trimming stripped 8 bases from V and 0 bases from J, with 14 bases between. The germline CDR1 and CDR2 sequences are LNHDA and SQIVND (reference sequence).

DNA for the CDR3: TGTGCCAGCTCCCTAGACGGCGGCTACACCTTC. This encodes CASSLDGGYTF. The J gene is TRBJ1-2, the V gene TRBV18, with D uncertain. The CDR3 is 11 amino acids. The germline CDR1 and CDR2 sequences are KGHSH and LQKENI. The V gene lost 6 bases and the J gene lost 8 bases, with 10 bases spanning the gap.

This clone showed up just a few times. The chain is built from TRBV15 and TRBJ1-2, with a weak D call TRBD1 (5 bases). The ends were cut back, 0 bases at V and 4 bases at J, with 18 bases in the middle. Per germline, CDR1 LNHNV and CDR2 YYDKDF (reference sequence). This CDR3 region has 17 residues. The CDR3 bases are TGTGCCACCAGCAGAGATGGTGGACATGGTGTGGGCTATGGCTACACCTTC. Translating it yields CATSRDGGHGVGYGYTF. Complete variable domain (other parts from reference TRBV15 and TRBJ1-2): DAMVIQNPRYQVTQFGKPVTLSCSQTLNHNVMYWYQQKSSQAPKLLFHYYDKDFNNEADTPDNFQSRRPNTSFCFLDIRSPGLGDTAMYLCATSRDGGHGVGYGYTFGSGTRLTVV.

The chain has TRBV5-4 and TRBJ1-4, with D maybe TRBD1 (5 bases). Germline V gene lookup returns CDR1 SGHNT and CDR2 YYREEE (reference sequence). The V end lost 0 bases, the J end lost 7 bases, and 19 bases lay between the germline ends. The CDR3 length is 17 residues. CDR3 sequence: CASSLGVSWGGSEKLFF. CDR3 nucleotides: TGTGCCAGCAGCTTGGGAGTGAGCTGGGGGGGGAGTGAAAAACTGTTTTTT.

V and J are TRBV10-3 and TRBJ2-2; D gene ambiguous. Germline assignment: CDR1 ENHRY and CDR2 SYGVKD. Trimming took 6 bases from V and 8 from J, leaving 13 bases between them. CDR3 size: 13 residues. In DNA form, the CDR3 reads TGTGCCATCAGCCCAAGTGCGGAAGGGGAGCTGTTTTTT. Translating it yields CAISPSAEGELFF.

This clone appeared a single time. The chain couples TRBV27 to TRBJ1-1; D might be TRBD1 (6 bases). V lost 10 bases to trimming and J lost 1 base, with 16 bases between them. CDR1 is MNHEY and CDR2 is SMNVEV in the germline V gene (reference sequence). This CDR3 has 14 residues. CDR3 sequence: CATSGGRANTEAFF. The CDR3 DNA reads TGTGCCACCTCGGGGGGCAGGGCGAACACTGAAGCTTTCTTT.

This chain links TRBV7-9 with TRBJ2-2; TRBD2 might be the D (5 bases). Germline V CDR1 and CDR2: SEHNR, FQNEAQ (reference sequence). V was trimmed by 1 base and J by 6 bases, leaving 9 bases between them. This CDR3 comprises 14 residues. For the CDR3, the DNA is TGTGCCAGCAGCTTAGTCGGCGGGCCCGGGGAGCTGTTTTTT. Amino acid sequence: CASSLVGGPGELFF.